Listed below are T cell receptor beta chains from one sample, sequenced in a study of human T cells and chemical hapten exposure. TCRdb re-called the RACE reads with MiXCR, one entry per CDR3 protein. The sample has some 90,000 distinct CDR3 sequences, roughly 8.5% seen once; the top ten hold around 2.6%. Sample: whole blood, taken in connection with sensitization to the hapten diphenylcyclopropenone (DPC). The receptors were gathered from a middle-aged man with alopecia areata. Some clones in this sample may be carry-over from other donors' samples. CDR3s include the opening cysteine and the closing phenylalanine or tryptophan. D genes are given only for firm matches. The size of a clone is reported for some rows only, either as once, few or many, or as a class for expanded clones.

v_gene: TRBV12-3/TRBV12-4
j_gene: TRBJ2-3
abundance: few
d_gene: TRBD2
CDR3nt: TGTGCCAGCAGTTTGGGGCTACTAGCGGGAGGGCCTGTTGATACGCAGTATTTT
CDR3aa: CASSLGLLAGGPVDTQYF

v_gene: TRBV20-1
j_gene: TRBJ2-4
abundance: few
d_gene: NA
CDR3nt: TGCAGTGCTAGAGATAGTGGACTAGCCAAAAACATTCAGTACTTC
CDR3aa: CSARDSGLAKNIQYF

v_gene: TRBV12-3/TRBV12-4
j_gene: TRBJ1-1
abundance: NA
d_gene: TRBD1
CDR3nt: TGTGCCAGCAGTTTTCAGGGGGCGAGGACTGAAGCTTTCTTT
CDR3aa: CASSFQGARTEAFF

v_gene: TRBV28
j_gene: TRBJ1-2
abundance: many
d_gene: TRBD1
CDR3nt: TGTGCCAGCAGTTCCGGACAGGGGTATGGCTACACCTTC
CDR3aa: CASSSGQGYGYTF

v_gene: TRBV7-2
j_gene: TRBJ1-5
abundance: many
d_gene: NA
CDR3nt: TGTGCCAGCAGCCCATCTTCTTATAGCAATCAGCCCCAGCATTTT
CDR3aa: CASSPSSYSNQPQHF

v_gene: TRBV5-1
j_gene: TRBJ2-3
abundance: many
d_gene: TRBD2
CDR3nt: TGCGCCAGCAGACCCGGAGCTAGCGGGATCACAGATACGCAGTATTTT
CDR3aa: CASRPGASGITDTQYF

v_gene: TRBV9
j_gene: TRBJ2-1
abundance: many
d_gene: TRBD1
CDR3nt: TGTGCCAGCACTCGCGGAGAGGGGGCTGGCTACAATGAGCAGTTCTTC
CDR3aa: CASTRGEGAGYNEQFF

v_gene: TRBV7-9
j_gene: TRBJ1-1
abundance: few
d_gene: NA
CDR3nt: TGTGCCAGCAGCGCCCTGGGGGGAATCGTTGCTGAAGCTTTCTTT
CDR3aa: CASSALGGIVAEAFF

v_gene: TRBV5-8
j_gene: TRBJ2-2
abundance: many
d_gene: NA
CDR3nt: TGTGCCAGCAGCTTGAGCCTTGGTACCACCGGGGAGCTGTTTTTT
CDR3aa: CASSLSLGTTGELFF

v_gene: TRBV10-3
j_gene: TRBJ1-6
abundance: few
d_gene: NA
CDR3nt: TGTGCCATCAGGGGGAGGGCCGATAATTCACCCCTCCACTTT
CDR3aa: CAIRGRADNSPLHF

v_gene: TRBV20-1
j_gene: TRBJ2-7
abundance: few
d_gene: TRBD1
CDR3nt: TGCAGTGCAGATTCAGGGGGATCCTACGAGCAGTACTTC
CDR3aa: CSADSGGSYEQYF

v_gene: TRBV28
j_gene: TRBJ2-5
abundance: NA
d_gene: NA
CDR3nt: TGTGCCAGCAGTTTACCCCCCTCGAAGGCGATCCAAGAGACCCAGTACTTC
CDR3aa: CASSLPPSKAIQETQYF

v_gene: TRBV29-1
j_gene: TRBJ1-2
abundance: many
d_gene: NA
CDR3nt: TGCAGCGTTCAGGGCGGTGATGGCTACACCTTC
CDR3aa: CSVQGGDGYTF

v_gene: TRBV18
j_gene: TRBJ2-5
abundance: many
d_gene: TRBD2
CDR3nt: TGTGCCAGCTCACCCGGGACTAGCGGGGCCTCCAGGACCCAGTACTTC
CDR3aa: CASSPGTSGASRTQYF

v_gene: TRBV12-3/TRBV12-4
j_gene: TRBJ2-3
abundance: NA
d_gene: NA
CDR3nt: TGTGCCAGCAGTTTTCATAGTCCGGGGAAAGATACGCAGTATTTT
CDR3aa: CASSFHSPGKDTQYF

v_gene: TRBV12-3/TRBV12-4
j_gene: TRBJ2-1
abundance: many
d_gene: TRBD2
CDR3nt: TGTGCCAGCAGTCCGGGACTAGCGGGAGTAGGTGAGCAGTTCTTC
CDR3aa: CASSPGLAGVGEQFF

v_gene: TRBV5-8
j_gene: TRBJ2-1
abundance: few
d_gene: TRBD2
CDR3nt: TGTGCCAGCAGCTTACTCGGGACTAGCGGGGGCCTTTCCTACAATGAGCAGTTCTTC
CDR3aa: CASSLLGTSGGLSYNEQFF

v_gene: TRBV29-1
j_gene: TRBJ1-2
abundance: many
d_gene: NA
CDR3nt: TGCAGCGGTTACGAGCCCTCGTTCGGCTACACCTTC
CDR3aa: CSGYEPSFGYTF

v_gene: TRBV28
j_gene: TRBJ1-5
abundance: few
d_gene: NA
CDR3nt: TGTGCCAGCAGTCAGACTACGGGGGGCCGCGGCAATCAGCCCCAGCATTTT
CDR3aa: CASSQTTGGRGNQPQHF

v_gene: TRBV29-1
j_gene: TRBJ2-1
abundance: NA
d_gene: NA
CDR3nt: TGCAGCGTTGAACCCTATCTAGGCAATGAGCAGTTCTTC
CDR3aa: CSVEPYLGNEQFF

v_gene: TRBV7-2
j_gene: TRBJ1-1
abundance: few
d_gene: NA
CDR3nt: TGTGCCAGCTCCGTGAACACTGAAGCTTTCTTT
CDR3aa: CASSVNTEAFF

v_gene: TRBV6-2/TRBV6-3
j_gene: TRBJ1-5
abundance: few
d_gene: TRBD1
CDR3nt: TGTGCCAGCAGGTTACAGGGGTATCAGCCCCAGCATTTT
CDR3aa: CASRLQGYQPQHF

v_gene: TRBV29-1
j_gene: TRBJ2-4
abundance: NA
d_gene: NA
CDR3nt: TGCAGCGTTGAAGGGGTTGAGTTAAACATTCAGTACTTC
CDR3aa: CSVEGVELNIQYF

v_gene: TRBV29-1
j_gene: TRBJ1-2
abundance: NA
d_gene: NA
CDR3nt: TGCAGCTCCCCCCGGGGGGGGCTCTCGGGTGGCTACACCTTC
CDR3aa: CSSPRGGLSGGYTF

v_gene: TRBV20-1
j_gene: TRBJ2-3
abundance: few
d_gene: TRBD1
CDR3nt: TGCAGTGCTACCACAGGGGGCATGGGCACAGATACGCAGTATTTT
CDR3aa: CSATTGGMGTDTQYF

v_gene: TRBV7-2
j_gene: TRBJ1-1
abundance: many
d_gene: TRBD1
CDR3nt: TGTGCCAGCAGCTTAGTAGACAGGGAGGCCACTGAAGCTTTCTTT
CDR3aa: CASSLVDREATEAFF

v_gene: TRBV7-2
j_gene: TRBJ1-5
abundance: few
d_gene: NA
CDR3nt: TGTGCCAGCAGCCGAAAGGGGGGCAATCAGCCCCAGCATTTT
CDR3aa: CASSRKGGNQPQHF

v_gene: TRBV6-2/TRBV6-3
j_gene: TRBJ1-3
abundance: many
d_gene: NA
CDR3nt: TGTGCCAGCAAGAGGGGCATCTCTGGAAACACCATATATTTT
CDR3aa: CASKRGISGNTIYF

v_gene: TRBV5-6
j_gene: TRBJ2-6
abundance: many
d_gene: TRBD1
CDR3nt: TGTGCCAGCAGCTTGCCCAGGGGGCCTGGGGCCAACGTCCTGACTTTC
CDR3aa: CASSLPRGPGANVLTF

v_gene: TRBV10-1
j_gene: TRBJ1-5
abundance: many
d_gene: NA
CDR3nt: TGCGCCAGCAGTCCTCCGGAAACCGTGCATCAGCCCCAGCATTTT
CDR3aa: CASSPPETVHQPQHF

v_gene: TRBV25-1
j_gene: TRBJ2-7
abundance: NA
d_gene: TRBD2
CDR3nt: TGTGCCAGCGGACTAGCCTACGAGCAGTACTTC
CDR3aa: CASGLAYEQYF

v_gene: TRBV12-3/TRBV12-4
j_gene: TRBJ2-1
abundance: few
d_gene: TRBD2
CDR3nt: TGTGCCAGCAGTTTCTTAATGGGCGGGAGGACCCATGAGCAGTTCTTC
CDR3aa: CASSFLMGGRTHEQFF

v_gene: TRBV21-1
j_gene: TRBJ1-5
abundance: NA
d_gene: NA
CDR3nt: TGTGCCAGCAAAAAAAAAAGAAAGACAGGACCCCCCAATCAGCCCCAGCATTTT
CDR3aa: CASKKKRKTGPPNQPQHF

v_gene: TRBV12-3/TRBV12-4
j_gene: TRBJ1-4
abundance: many
d_gene: TRBD1
CDR3nt: TGTGCCAGCAGTCCCGGGACAGGGGGCTTCAGGAATGAAAAACTGTTTTTT
CDR3aa: CASSPGTGGFRNEKLFF

v_gene: TRBV4-3
j_gene: TRBJ1-5
abundance: many
d_gene: NA
CDR3nt: TGCGCCAGCAGCCAAGAACTGGGAAGGCTTCAGCCCCAGCATTTT
CDR3aa: CASSQELGRLQPQHF

v_gene: TRBV5-1
j_gene: TRBJ2-4
abundance: NA
d_gene: NA
CDR3nt: TGCGCCAGCAGCTCTAAGACAGGATCGAGAAACATTCAGTACTTC
CDR3aa: CASSSKTGSRNIQYF

v_gene: TRBV18
j_gene: TRBJ1-5
abundance: many
d_gene: NA
CDR3nt: TGTGCCAGCTCACCGGTGGCGTTGGGCAATCAGCCCCAGCATTTT
CDR3aa: CASSPVALGNQPQHF

v_gene: TRBV7-2
j_gene: TRBJ1-5
abundance: many
d_gene: NA
CDR3nt: TGTGCCAGCAGCCCTAACAGTTTCTATAGCAATCAGCCCCAGCATTTT
CDR3aa: CASSPNSFYSNQPQHF

v_gene: TRBV10-3
j_gene: TRBJ2-1
abundance: NA
d_gene: TRBD2
CDR3nt: TGTGCCATCAGTGAGTCTGGCGGGAGGTCCTACAATGAGCAGTTCTTC
CDR3aa: CAISESGGRSYNEQFF

v_gene: TRBV11-2
j_gene: TRBJ2-6
abundance: few
d_gene: TRBD1
CDR3nt: TGTGCCAGCAGTCCCGGGACAGGGTTCCCTGGGGCCAACGTCCTGACTTTC
CDR3aa: CASSPGTGFPGANVLTF

v_gene: TRBV19
j_gene: TRBJ2-6
abundance: NA
d_gene: NA
CDR3nt: TGTGCCAGTAGTGAGTCTGGGGCCAACGTCCTGACTTTC
CDR3aa: CASSESGANVLTF

v_gene: TRBV6-2/TRBV6-3
j_gene: TRBJ1-1
abundance: few
d_gene: NA
CDR3nt: TGTGCCAGCAGCAACCCGGGGGATAACACTGAAGCTTTCTTT
CDR3aa: CASSNPGDNTEAFF

v_gene: TRBV29-1
j_gene: TRBJ1-5
abundance: many
d_gene: NA
CDR3nt: TGCAGCGTTGGTAAAGGGGAGGATCAGCCCCAGCATTTT
CDR3aa: CSVGKGEDQPQHF

v_gene: TRBV5-4
j_gene: TRBJ2-3
abundance: many
d_gene: NA
CDR3nt: TGTGCCAGTAGTCTGGACACAGATACGCAGTATTTT
CDR3aa: CASSLDTDTQYF

v_gene: TRBV7-9
j_gene: TRBJ1-4
abundance: few
d_gene: TRBD1
CDR3nt: TGTGCCAGCAGCTCAACAGGGGTGGATGAAAAACTGTTTTTT
CDR3aa: CASSSTGVDEKLFF

v_gene: TRBV3-1
j_gene: TRBJ2-1
abundance: NA
d_gene: TRBD2
CDR3nt: TGTGCCAGCAGCTCCCGGGGACTAGCGGGAGGGAGGAATGAGCAGTTCTTC
CDR3aa: CASSSRGLAGGRNEQFF

v_gene: TRBV3-1
j_gene: TRBJ2-1
abundance: few
d_gene: NA
CDR3nt: TGTGCCAGCAGCCAAAAACTACCCGGGACCGAGGGGGGTAATGAGCAGTTCTTC
CDR3aa: CASSQKLPGTEGGNEQFF

v_gene: TRBV4-2
j_gene: TRBJ2-3
abundance: few
d_gene: NA
CDR3nt: TGTGCCAGCAGCCAGGAAACCGGCGGTCGACCTTACACAGATACGCAGTATTTT
CDR3aa: CASSQETGGRPYTDTQYF